This T cell receptor beta chain is drawn from a study of blood T cell repertoires in COVID-19. Study as a whole: Collection of acute and convalescent COVID-19 samples took place in the United States, Italy and Spain. Sources were T cells, B-cell-depleted T cells, or PBMCs; the material itself was cDNA or gDNA.

This clone has just one count. The CDR3 sequence is 17 residues long. Germline V gene lookup returns CDR1 SGHTA and CDR2 FQGNSA. The J segment lost 3 bases and the V segment lost 7 bases, leaving 13 bases of the junction unmatched. The repertoire was sequenced with immunoSEQ multiplex PCR; TCRdb's copy has only in-frame clones and lacks some. The data show some 130,000 clones, about 89% seen once. This chain connects TRBV7-2 to TRBJ2-3, with 10 bases that match TRBD2. The TCR was taken from a man aged 55 to 70 with active or convalescent COVID-19. Sequencing was carried out using peripheral blood. CDR3 in amino acids: CASIPGASGSGTDTQYF. The CDR3 DNA reads as TGTGCCAGCATTCCAGGGGCTAGCGGGAGTGGAACAGATACGCAGTATTTT.